The 27 T cell receptor beta chains reported below all come from one sample, sequenced in a study of blood T cell repertoires in COVID-19 (dated by TCRdb to the early 2020s). The method behind the library was the immunoSEQ multiplex PCR assay. TCRdb provides this immuneACCESS table in a form limited to in-frame rearrangements. Some clones are lacking; in checked studies, under half of them reflect an unresolved V gene, and why the rest are absent is not known. For this sample there are hundreds of thousands of clones; roughly 85% appear just once. Together, the top ten hold 4.5% to 5.5% of the sample. Sequencing was carried out using peripheral blood. These receptors were collected from a man in his forties or fifties with active or convalescent COVID-19.

This chain uses TRBV5-1 with TRBJ2-7, with D perhaps matching TRBD2 (5 bases). CDR3 length equals 16 residues. V was trimmed by 0 bases and J by 2 bases, leaving 15 bases between them. The germline gives CDR1 SGHRS, CDR2 YFSETQ. CDR3 region: CASSLAFGEWTYEQYF. CDR3 bases: TGCGCCAGCAGCTTGGCGTTTGGGGAGTGGACCTACGAGCAGTACTTC. Combining the CDR3 with reference TRBV5-1 and TRBJ2-7 gives the whole variable domain KAGVTQTPRYLIKTRGQQVTLSCSPISGHRSVSWYQQTPGQGLQFLFEYFSETQRNKGNFPGRFSGRQFSNSRSEMNVSTLELGDSALYLCASSLAFGEWTYEQYFGPGTRLTVT.

The chain joins TRBV14 to TRBJ2-3, with TRBD1 as a possible D gene (6 bases). Looked up from germline, CDR1 is SGHDN and CDR2 is FVKESK. The V and J ends lost 1 base and 2 bases respectively, with 13 bases between them. This CDR3 has 16 amino acids. CDR3 amino acids: CASSQVAGASTDTQYF. DNA for the CDR3: TGTGCCAGCAGCCAAGTGGCAGGGGCCTCCACAGATACGCAGTATTTT.

This clone occurred once. The rearrangement links TRBV4-1 to TRBJ1-6; tentatively, D is TRBD1 (5 bases). This CDR3 has 16 residues. The V and J ends lost 1 base and 6 bases respectively, with 13 bases between them. CDR1 is MGHRA and CDR2 is YSYEKL in the germline V gene. The CDR3 nucleotides read TGCGCCAGCAGCCAAGGGGGTGTTAGGGGTAATTCACCCCTCCACTTT. It encodes CASSQGGVRGNSPLHF.

The chain links TRBV21-1 to TRBJ2-1; the DNA was not compared with TRBD1, the D call given in the table. TRBV21-1 is annotated as a pseudogene. The CDR3 is 19 amino acids. Written as DNA, the CDR3 is TGTGCCAGCAGCAAAGAGTTAAAGAGGGGACAGGGAAACTACAATGAGCAGTTCTTC. It is translated as CASSKELKRGQGNYNEQFF.

This chain links TRBV29-1 with TRBJ2-5; 8 bases map to TRBD1. V lost 6 bases to trimming and J lost 1 base; unmatched junction nucleotides: 10. This CDR3 is 15 amino acids long. Germline-derived CDR1 and CDR2 are SQVTM and ANQGSEA. The CDR3, as DNA: TGCAGCGTGTCCCCCCAGGGGGCGCCCCAAGAGACCCAGTACTTC. Translating gives CSVSPQGAPQETQYF.

The rearrangement uses TRBV7-2 and TRBJ1-6; TRBD1 is a possible D gene (6 bases). This CDR3 has 14 residues. Per the germline V gene, CDR1 is SGHTA and CDR2 is FQGNSA. V was clipped by 2 bases and J by 10 bases, with 12 bases between them. As DNA, the CDR3 is TGTGCCAGCAGCTTACAGGGGTCAAGATCACCCCTCCACTTT. Its translation: CASSLQGSRSPLHF.

This chain uses TRBV7-9 with TRBJ1-3; the D is unclear. Per germline, CDR1 SEHNR and CDR2 FQNEAQ (reference sequence). This CDR3 is built from 13 residues. Trimming removed 2 bases at V and 3 bases at J, with 5 bases between. CDR3 residues: CASSLNIGNTIYF. For the CDR3, the DNA is TGTGCCAGCAGCTTAAATATTGGAAACACCATATATTTT. Full variable domain (outside the CDR3, taken from reference TRBV7-9 and TRBJ1-3): DTGVSQNPRHKITKRGQNVTFRCDPISEHNRLYWYRQTLGQGPEFLTYFQNEAQLEKSRLLSDRFSAERPKGSFSTLEIQRTEQGDSAMYLCASSLNIGNTIYFGEGSWLTVV.

This rearrangement joins TRBV5-4 to TRBJ1-2; 11 bases align to TRBD1. Germline values: CDR1 SGHNT, CDR2 YYREEE (reference sequence). The CDR3 loop spans 15 amino acids. Germline trimming cut 4 bases from V and 3 bases from J; bases unmatched to any gene: 5. This CDR3 reads CASSPGQGADYGYTF. The CDR3 DNA follows: TGTGCCAGCAGCCCAGGACAGGGGGCTGACTATGGCTACACCTTC.

This clone has just one count. This chain uses TRBV25-1 with TRBJ1-6; TRBD1 matches 7 bases. Trimming took 2 bases from V and 13 from J; bases not matched to a gene: 11. The CDR3 sequence is 15 residues long. Germline V lookup: CDR1 MGHDK, CDR2 SYGVNS. The CDR3 DNA reads as TGTGCCAGCAGTGAAGAGGGACACCTCAGGGGGCCCCTCCACTTT. Its protein is CASSEEGHLRGPLHF.

CDR3 loop: CASSSGHTYEQYF. CDR3 bases: TGTGCCAGCAGCTCGGGTCACACCTACGAGCAGTACTTC. The chain links TRBV7-2 to TRBJ2-7; D not resolved. Germline CDR1 is SGHTA and CDR2 is FQGNSA. The CDR3 covers 13 residues. V shed 4 bases and J shed 2 bases, with 9 bases lying between them.

The CDR3 loop is CASRGATEGTEAFF. The DNA for the CDR3 is TGTGCCAGCAGGGGGGCAACGGAAGGCACTGAAGCTTTCTTT. The rearrangement uses TRBV2 and TRBJ1-1, with D maybe TRBD1 (6 bases). Between the trimmed V and J ends, which lost 6 bases and 4 bases, there was a span of 15 bases. The CDR3 is made up of 14 amino acids. The V gene's germline CDR1 is SNHLY and CDR2 FYNNEI.

V gene TRBV6-6 combines with J gene TRBJ1-6; 7 nucleotides agree with TRBD1. The germline gives CDR1 MNHNY, CDR2 SVGAGI (reference sequence). The length of the CDR3 is 15 residues. V shed 4 bases, J shed 5 bases, and the junction held 5 bases outside the gene matches. CDR3 amino acids: CASSSTTGNNSPLHF. The CDR3 region has the DNA TGTGCCAGCAGTTCCACGACAGGGAATAATTCACCCCTCCACTTT.

The V call is TRBV28, the J call TRBJ1-2, with a weak D call TRBD1 (5 bases). The CDR3 has 14 amino acids. CDR1 is MDHEN and CDR2 is SYDVKM in the germline V gene. V lost 8 bases to trimming and J lost 2 bases, with 15 bases between them. DNA of the CDR3: TGTGCCAGCCTGGGGGGGAGGGCCAACTATGGCTACACCTTC. This codes for CASLGGRANYGYTF.

CDR3 in amino acids: CASSWDSHSYEQYF. CDR3 bases: TGTGCCAGCAGCTGGGACAGCCACTCCTACGAGCAGTACTTC. This rearrangement joins TRBV5-5 to TRBJ2-7; 7 positions agree with TRBD1. This CDR3 has 14 residues. V dropped 3 bases and J dropped 0; count of bases not matched to a gene: 3. Per the germline V gene, CDR1 is SGHKS and CDR2 is YYEKEE (reference sequence).

The J gene is TRBJ2-1, the V gene TRBV9; the match to TRBD1 covers 8 bases. CDR3 length: 17 residues. Germline V lookup: CDR1 SGDLS, CDR2 YYNGEE. V was pared by 4 bases and J by 3 bases, with 12 bases of the junction left unmatched. For the CDR3, the DNA is TGTGCCAGCAGCCGACAGGGGAACCCTTCAGACTACAATGAGCAGTTCTTC. Translating gives CASSRQGNPSDYNEQFF.

V and J are TRBV5-4 and TRBJ2-6, with D possibly TRBD1 on 5 matching bases. V gave up 4 bases and J gave up 2 bases, with 10 bases separating them. The CDR3 runs to 15 residues. Germline loops: CDR1 SGHNT, CDR2 YYREEE (reference sequence). As DNA, the CDR3 is TGTGCCAGCAGCCCCAAACAGGCTGGGGCCAACGTCCTGACTTTC. It encodes CASSPKQAGANVLTF.

The chain links TRBV28 to TRBJ2-5; D is uncertain. V was pared by 7 bases and J by 11 bases, with 23 bases between. Germline-derived CDR1 and CDR2 are MDHEN and SYDVKM. The CDR3 is made up of 14 amino acids. The CDR3 nucleotides are TGTGCCAGCACCGGCAGCCCCCCCGTGGAGTCTCAGTACTTC. Translation: CASTGSPPVESQYF.

V is TRBV19 and J is TRBJ1-3; D uncertain. The germline gives CDR1 LNHDA, CDR2 SQIVND (reference sequence). The CDR3 runs 12 residues. Trimming removed 8 bases at V and 0 bases at J, with 5 bases between. CDR3 coding DNA: TGTGCCAGTTTGAGCTCTGGAAACACCATATATTTT. Amino acid sequence: CASLSSGNTIYF.

At least ten counts were recorded for this clone. DNA for the CDR3: TGTGCCAGCAGTCTCCAGGTCGCCTCCTACGAGCAGTACTTC. This codes for CASSLQVASYEQYF. The rearrangement uses TRBV2 and TRBJ2-7; no reliable D call. The CDR3 consists of 14 residues. Germline CDR1 reads SNHLY; CDR2 reads FYNNEI. Trimming took 5 bases from V and 0 from J, leaving 11 bases between them.

The J gene is TRBJ2-1, the V gene TRBV4-3; 14 bases map to TRBD2. This CDR3 has 22 amino acids. V lost 0 bases to trimming and J lost 8 bases; unmatched junction nucleotides: 21. CDR1 and CDR2 from the germline V gene are LGHNA and YSLEER. As DNA, the CDR3 is TGCGCCAGCAGCCAAGATTGGGCCGGGACTAGCGGGAGTCCACCCAAATCCCATGAGCAGTTCTTC. Its protein product is CASSQDWAGTSGSPPKSHEQFF.

The chain links TRBV9 to TRBJ1-3, with D perhaps TRBD1 (5 bases). V was shortened by 2 bases and J by 1 base, with 10 bases between the two germline ends. The V gene's germline CDR1 is SGDLS and CDR2 YYNGEE. The CDR3 has 15 amino acids. The CDR3 protein is CASSVGRVSGNTIYF. The DNA of the CDR3 is TGTGCCAGCAGCGTTGGCAGGGTGTCTGGAAACACCATATATTTT.

The V and J genes are TRBV5-1 and TRBJ2-5, with 7 bases aligning to TRBD2. The CDR3 has 16 amino acids. Germline-derived CDR1 and CDR2 are SGHRS and YFSETQ. Unmatched junction bases numbered 7, after V lost 0 bases and J lost 2 bases. CDR3 coding DNA: TGCGCCAGCAGCTTGGAGCCTAGCGGTAAACAAGAGACCCAGTACTTC. Residues: CASSLEPSGKQETQYF.

J is TRBJ1-2 and V is TRBV15; D perhaps matches TRBD1 (5 bases). With 0 bases removed from V and 5 bases from J, the gap between germline ends came to 16 bases. The CDR3 consists of 16 residues. CDR1 LNHNV and CDR2 YYDKDF come from the germline V gene (reference sequence). The CDR3 spells CATSRDLQWEGYGYTF. In DNA form, the CDR3 reads TGTGCCACCAGCAGAGATCTTCAATGGGAGGGGTATGGCTACACCTTC.

The chain combines TRBV5-1 with TRBJ1-4; D remains ambiguous. The ends were cut back, 0 bases at V and 0 bases at J, with 6 bases in the middle. From germline, CDR1 is SGHRS and CDR2 YFSETQ. The CDR3 has 15 amino acids. The CDR3 DNA reads TGCGCCAGCAGCTTGGGCGGATCAACTAATGAAAAACTGTTTTTT. Translated: CASSLGGSTNEKLFF.

The chain employs TRBV6-5 and TRBJ2-3; 8 bases match TRBD2. Germline V gene sequence: CDR1 MNHEY, CDR2 SVGAGI. The length of the CDR3 is 16 residues. With V trimmed by 4 bases and J by 5 bases, 11 bases remained unmatched. DNA for the CDR3: TGTGCCAGCAGTTCCCCCGGAGAGAGCGGGAGAGATACGCAGTATTTT. Its translation is CASSSPGESGRDTQYF.

The chain carries TRBV5-5 and TRBJ1-1, with 7 positions matching TRBD1. The V gene's germline CDR1 is SGHKS and CDR2 YYEKEE (reference sequence). The CDR3 runs to 12 residues. Trimming at V came to 0 bases and at J to 11 bases, leaving 4 bases not matched to a gene. In DNA form, the CDR3 reads TGTGCCAGCAGCTTGGAAAGGGGGCGGGCTTTCTTT. Its translation: CASSLERGRAFF. Filled out from reference TRBV5-5 and TRBJ1-1, the complete variable domain reads DAGVTQSPTHLIKTRGQQVTLRCSPISGHKSVSWYQQVLGQGPQFIFQYYEKEERGRGNFPDRFSARQFPNYSSELNVNALLLGDSALYLCASSLERGRAFFGQGTRLTVV.

The genes are TRBV30 and TRBJ1-2; TRBD1 matches 9 bases. The V gene's germline CDR1 is GTSNPN and CDR2 SVGIG (reference sequence). The CDR3 is 11 amino acids. The junction had 2 bases not matched to a gene; V was cut back by 5 bases and J by 7 bases. CDR3 residues: CAWGTGPGYTF. CDR3 in DNA: TGTGCCTGGGGGACAGGGCCTGGCTACACCTTC.